This TCR beta chain originates from a study of CD8+ T cells in alopecia areata. As for the study in general: Each of the treated patients was given oral tofacitinib, 5 to 10 mg twice daily, for moderate-to-severe alopecia areata. General study results and limits: Many expanded lesional clones remained in scalp and blood on tofacitinib. Treatment with tofacitinib significantly lowered scalp clonality and reduced expanded CD8+ clones among the top 100.

The treatment is: oral pan-JAK inhibitor, 5-10 mg twice daily. PBMCs were stained for CD3, CD4 and CD8, and CD4+ and CD8+ T cells were sorted. The ends were cut back, 3 bases at V and 6 bases at J, with 19 bases in the middle. The length of the CDR3 is 16 residues. The V gene's germline CDR1 is MNHEY and CDR2 SMNVEV (reference sequence). A remark on this clone: Antigen unknown.

The authors extracted RNA and reverse transcribed it into cDNA as the sequencing template. TCRdb's table, derived via immunoSEQ multiplex PCR, lists solely in-frame clones and lacks some. Among about 140,000 clones listed, around 87% were seen once. The sequence derives from a human donor with alopecia areata. Sample: CD8+ T cells sorted from blood, taken at week 4, from a patient treated with tofacitinib. This chain connects TRBV27 to TRBJ2-3; D unclear. CDR3 protein: CASSFRQPGLKDTQYF. The DNA for the CDR3 is TGTGCCAGCAGTTTTCGGCAGCCAGGTCTCAAGGATACGCAGTATTTT.